This T cell receptor (beta chain) originates from a study of blood T cells in healthy people across ages. The sample, about 9.2 milliliters of peripheral blood, was drawn from each donor. The authors extracted at least 5 micrograms of total RNA per sample. Together with a sample-barcoded 5' primer, a J-beta primer mix was included in a second PCR lasting roughly 6 to 12 cycles. The yield of each sample was at least 2.5 million CDR3-containing paired-end reads. TCRdb independently ran MiXCR on the 5' RACE reads; one entry per CDR3 protein. The sample lists 800,000 to 950,000 distinct CDR3 sequences, around 29% occurring once. This CDR3 has 14 residues. Per germline, CDR1 MNHEY and CDR2 SVGEGT. V was pared by 6 bases and J by 3 bases, with 7 bases of the junction left unmatched. This sample was also put to use in a study of T cells of mothers and their children.

The sample was blood. V and J are TRBV6-2 or TRBV6-3 and TRBJ2-7, with 8 bases aligning to TRBD1. The TCR originated in a woman aged 40 to 55 in good health. CDR3 coding DNA: TGTGCCAGCAGACCCCCGACAGGGGACTACGAGCAGTACTTC. This sequence encodes CASRPPTGDYEQYF.